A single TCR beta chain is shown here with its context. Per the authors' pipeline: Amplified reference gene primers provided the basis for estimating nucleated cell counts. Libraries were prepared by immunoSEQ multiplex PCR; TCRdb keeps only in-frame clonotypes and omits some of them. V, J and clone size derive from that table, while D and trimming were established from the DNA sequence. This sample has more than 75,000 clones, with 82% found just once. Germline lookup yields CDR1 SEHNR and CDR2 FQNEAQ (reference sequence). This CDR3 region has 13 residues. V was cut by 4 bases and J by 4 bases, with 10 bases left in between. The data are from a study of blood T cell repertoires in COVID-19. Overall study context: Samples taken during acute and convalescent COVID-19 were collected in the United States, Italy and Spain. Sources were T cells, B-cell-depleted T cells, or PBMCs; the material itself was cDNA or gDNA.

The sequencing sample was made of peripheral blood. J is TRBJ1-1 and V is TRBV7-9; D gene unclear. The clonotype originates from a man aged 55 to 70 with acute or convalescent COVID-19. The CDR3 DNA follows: TGTGCCAGCAGCTACCTGGCGGCCACTGAAGCTTTCTTT. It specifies CASSYLAATEAFF.